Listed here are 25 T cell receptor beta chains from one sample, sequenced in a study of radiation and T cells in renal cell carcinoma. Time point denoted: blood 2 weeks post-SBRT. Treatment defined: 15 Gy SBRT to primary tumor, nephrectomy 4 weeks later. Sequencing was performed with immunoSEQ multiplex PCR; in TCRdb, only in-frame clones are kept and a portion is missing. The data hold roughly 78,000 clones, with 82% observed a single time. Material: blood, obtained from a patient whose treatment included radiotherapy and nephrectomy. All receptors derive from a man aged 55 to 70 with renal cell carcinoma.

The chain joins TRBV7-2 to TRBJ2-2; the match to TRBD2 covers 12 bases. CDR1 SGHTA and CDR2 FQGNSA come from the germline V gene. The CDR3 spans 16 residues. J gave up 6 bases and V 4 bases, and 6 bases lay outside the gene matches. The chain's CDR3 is CASSSRLAGASGELFF. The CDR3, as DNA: TGTGCCAGCAGCTCGCGACTAGCGGGAGCATCCGGGGAGCTGTTTTTT.

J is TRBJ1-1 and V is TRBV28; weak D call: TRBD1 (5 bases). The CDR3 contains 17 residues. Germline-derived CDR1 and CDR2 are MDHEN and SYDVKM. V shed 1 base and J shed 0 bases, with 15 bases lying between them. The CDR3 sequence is CASSLSPFEGLNTEAFF. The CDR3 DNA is TGTGCCAGCAGTTTATCCCCGTTCGAGGGACTGAACACTGAAGCTTTCTTT.

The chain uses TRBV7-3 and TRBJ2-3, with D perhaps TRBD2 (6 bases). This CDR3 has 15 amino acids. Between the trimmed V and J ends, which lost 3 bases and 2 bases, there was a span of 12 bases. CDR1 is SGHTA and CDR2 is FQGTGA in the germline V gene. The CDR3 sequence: CASSFGTYNTDTQYF. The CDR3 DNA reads TGTGCCAGCAGCTTCGGGACTTATAACACAGATACGCAGTATTTT.

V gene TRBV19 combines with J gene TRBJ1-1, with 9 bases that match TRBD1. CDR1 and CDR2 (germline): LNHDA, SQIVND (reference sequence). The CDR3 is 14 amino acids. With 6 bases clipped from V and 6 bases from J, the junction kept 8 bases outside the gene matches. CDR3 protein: CASSLDRGRSEAFF. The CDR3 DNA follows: TGTGCCAGTAGCCTTGACAGGGGGAGGTCTGAAGCTTTCTTT.

The CDR3 nucleotides are TGTGCCAGCAGCTTGGGTGGACAGCAAACTAATGAAAAACTGTTTTTT. Translation gives CASSLGGQQTNEKLFF. The chain has TRBV5-4 and TRBJ1-4; TRBD1 is a possible D gene (6 bases). Germline V gene lookup returns CDR1 SGHNT and CDR2 YYREEE (reference sequence). Trimming shortened V by 0 bases and J by 1 base, and 10 bases separated the two germline ends. This CDR3 comprises 16 residues.

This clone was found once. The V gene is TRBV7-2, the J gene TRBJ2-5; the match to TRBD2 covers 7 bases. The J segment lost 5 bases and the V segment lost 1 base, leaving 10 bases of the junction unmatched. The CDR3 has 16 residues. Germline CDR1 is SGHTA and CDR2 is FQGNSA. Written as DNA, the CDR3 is TGTGCCAGCAGCTTAGTGGGGTTGACCGGGGGGGAGACCCAGTACTTC. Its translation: CASSLVGLTGGETQYF.

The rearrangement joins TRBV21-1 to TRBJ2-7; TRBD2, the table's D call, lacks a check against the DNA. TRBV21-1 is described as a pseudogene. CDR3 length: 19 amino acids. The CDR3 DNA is TGTGCCAGCAGCTCCCAGGCCACTAGCGGGAGTTTGGGGACCTACGAGCAGTACTTC. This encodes CASSSQATSGSLGTYEQYF.

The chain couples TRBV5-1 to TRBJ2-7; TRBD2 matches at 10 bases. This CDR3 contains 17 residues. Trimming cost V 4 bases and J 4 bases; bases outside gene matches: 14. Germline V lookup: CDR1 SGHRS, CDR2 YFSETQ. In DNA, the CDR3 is TGCGCCAGCAGCCCGGGGGGAAGGCCTAGCGGGAGTTACGAGCAGTACTTC. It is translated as CASSPGGRPSGSYEQYF.

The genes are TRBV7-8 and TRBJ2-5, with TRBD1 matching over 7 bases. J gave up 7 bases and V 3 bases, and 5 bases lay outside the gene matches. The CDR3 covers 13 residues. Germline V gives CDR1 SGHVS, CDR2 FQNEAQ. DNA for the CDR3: TGTGCCAGCAGCTTGAAGGGGGCAGGGACCCAGTACTTC. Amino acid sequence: CASSLKGAGTQYF.

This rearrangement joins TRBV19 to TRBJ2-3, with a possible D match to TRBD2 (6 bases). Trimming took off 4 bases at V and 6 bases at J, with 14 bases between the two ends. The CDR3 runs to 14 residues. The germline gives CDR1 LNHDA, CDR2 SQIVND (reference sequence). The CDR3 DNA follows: TGTGCCAGTAGTAACCCGGGCCTAGCGGATACGCAGTATTTT. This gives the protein CASSNPGLADTQYF.

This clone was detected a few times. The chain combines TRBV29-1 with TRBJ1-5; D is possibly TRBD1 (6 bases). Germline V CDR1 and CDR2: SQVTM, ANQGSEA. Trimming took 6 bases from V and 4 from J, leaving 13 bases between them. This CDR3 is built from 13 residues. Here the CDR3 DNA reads TGCAGCGTGCGGCAGGGGATGAATCAGCCCCAGCATTTT. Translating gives CSVRQGMNQPQHF.

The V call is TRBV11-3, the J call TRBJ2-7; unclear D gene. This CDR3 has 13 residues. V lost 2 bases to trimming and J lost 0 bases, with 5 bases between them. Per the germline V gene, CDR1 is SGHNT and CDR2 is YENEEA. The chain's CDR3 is CASSLRPSYEQYF. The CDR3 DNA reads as TGTGCCAGCAGCTTACGCCCCTCCTACGAGCAGTACTTC.

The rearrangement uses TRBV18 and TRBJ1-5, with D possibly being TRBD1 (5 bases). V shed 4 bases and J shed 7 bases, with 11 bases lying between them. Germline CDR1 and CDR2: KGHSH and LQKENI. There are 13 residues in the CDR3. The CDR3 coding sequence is TGTGCCAGCTCACTTACGGGGGGACAGCCCCAGCATTTT. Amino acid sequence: CASSLTGGQPQHF.

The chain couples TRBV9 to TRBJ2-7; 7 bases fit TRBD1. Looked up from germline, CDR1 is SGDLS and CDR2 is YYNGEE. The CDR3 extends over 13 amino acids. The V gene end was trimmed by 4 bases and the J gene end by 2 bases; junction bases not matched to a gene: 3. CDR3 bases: TGTGCCAGCAGCCTGGGACAGACCTACGAGCAGTACTTC. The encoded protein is CASSLGQTYEQYF. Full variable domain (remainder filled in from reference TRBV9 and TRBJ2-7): DSGVTQTPKHLITATGQRVTLRCSPRSGDLSVYWYQQSLDQGLQFLIQYYNGEERAKGNILERFSAQQFPDLHSELNLSSLELGDSALYFCASSLGQTYEQYFGPGTRLTVT.

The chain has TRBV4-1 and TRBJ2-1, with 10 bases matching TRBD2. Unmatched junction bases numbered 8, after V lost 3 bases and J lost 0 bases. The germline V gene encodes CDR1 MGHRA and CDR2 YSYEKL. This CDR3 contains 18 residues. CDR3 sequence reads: CASSQLPSGSRSYNEQFF. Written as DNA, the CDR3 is TGCGCCAGCAGCCAGCTTCCTAGCGGGAGCCGCTCCTACAATGAGCAGTTCTTC.

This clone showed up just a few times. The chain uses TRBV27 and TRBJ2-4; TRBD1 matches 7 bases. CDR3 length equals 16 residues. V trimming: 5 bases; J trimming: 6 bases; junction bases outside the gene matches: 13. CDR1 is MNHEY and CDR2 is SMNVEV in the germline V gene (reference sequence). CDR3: CASSGSPRGWGNIQYF. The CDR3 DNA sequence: TGTGCCAGCAGTGGCAGCCCCAGGGGGTGGGGAAACATTCAGTACTTC.

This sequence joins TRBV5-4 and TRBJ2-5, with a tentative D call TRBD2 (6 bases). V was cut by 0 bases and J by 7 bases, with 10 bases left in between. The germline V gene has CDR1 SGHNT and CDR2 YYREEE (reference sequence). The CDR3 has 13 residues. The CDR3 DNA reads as TGTGCCAGCAGCTTGGCGGGAGAAGGGACCCAGTACTTC. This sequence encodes CASSLAGEGTQYF.

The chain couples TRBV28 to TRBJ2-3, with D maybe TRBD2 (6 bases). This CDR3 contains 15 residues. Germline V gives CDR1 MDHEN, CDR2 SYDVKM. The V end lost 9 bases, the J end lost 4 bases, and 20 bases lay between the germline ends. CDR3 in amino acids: CASMVSGSAADTQYF. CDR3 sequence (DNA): TGTGCCAGTATGGTAAGCGGGTCCGCCGCAGATACGCAGTATTTT.

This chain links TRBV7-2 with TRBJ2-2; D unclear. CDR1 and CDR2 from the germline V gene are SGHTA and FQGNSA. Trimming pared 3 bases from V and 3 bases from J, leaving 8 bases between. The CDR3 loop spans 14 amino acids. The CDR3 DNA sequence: TGTGCCAGCAGCTTCGCGTCGTACACCGGGGAGCTGTTTTTT. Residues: CASSFASYTGELFF.

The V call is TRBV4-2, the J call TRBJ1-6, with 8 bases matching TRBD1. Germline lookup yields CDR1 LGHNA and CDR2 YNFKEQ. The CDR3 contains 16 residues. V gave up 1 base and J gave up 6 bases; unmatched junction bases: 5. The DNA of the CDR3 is TGTGCCAGCAGCCAAGCGGCAGGGGGCCTTAATTCACCCCTCCACTTT. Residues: CASSQAAGGLNSPLHF.

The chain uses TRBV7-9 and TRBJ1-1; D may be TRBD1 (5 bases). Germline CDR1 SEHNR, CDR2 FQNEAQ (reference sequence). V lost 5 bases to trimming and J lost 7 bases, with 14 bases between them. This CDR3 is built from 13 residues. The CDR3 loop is CASSGPGTIEAFF. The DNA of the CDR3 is TGTGCCAGCAGCGGGCCCGGGACTATTGAAGCTTTCTTT.

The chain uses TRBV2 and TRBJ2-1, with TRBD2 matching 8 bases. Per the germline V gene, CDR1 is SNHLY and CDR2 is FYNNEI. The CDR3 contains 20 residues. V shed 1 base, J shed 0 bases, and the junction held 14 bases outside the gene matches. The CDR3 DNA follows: TGTGCCAGCAGTGAAGGTGTCTTAGGACTAGCATCGAGCTCCTACAATGAGCAGTTCTTC. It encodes CASSEGVLGLASSSYNEQFF.

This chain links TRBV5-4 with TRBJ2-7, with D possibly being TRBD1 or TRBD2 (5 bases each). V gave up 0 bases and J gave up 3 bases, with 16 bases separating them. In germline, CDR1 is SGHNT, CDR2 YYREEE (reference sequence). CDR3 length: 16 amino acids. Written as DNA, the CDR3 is TGTGCCAGCAGCTTGGGGGCCGGGGCGGTAGTCTACGAGCAGTACTTC. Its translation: CASSLGAGAVVYEQYF. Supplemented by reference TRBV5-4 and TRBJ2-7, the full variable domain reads ETGVTQSPTHLIKTRGQQVTLRCSSQSGHNTVSWYQQALGQGPQFIFQYYREEENGRGNFPPRFSGLQFPNYSSELNVNALELDDSALYLCASSLGAGAVVYEQYFGPGTRLTVT.

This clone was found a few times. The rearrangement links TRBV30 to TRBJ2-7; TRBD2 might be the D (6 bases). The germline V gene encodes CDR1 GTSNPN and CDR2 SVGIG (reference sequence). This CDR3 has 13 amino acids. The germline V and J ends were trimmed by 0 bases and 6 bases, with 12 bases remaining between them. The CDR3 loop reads CAWSVEREIEQYF. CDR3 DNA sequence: TGTGCCTGGAGTGTAGAACGGGAGATCGAGCAGTACTTC.

CDR3 in amino acids: CASSEYGTGANEKLFF. The CDR3 DNA follows: TGTGCCAGCAGTGAATATGGGACAGGGGCTAATGAAAAACTGTTTTTT. The chain recombines TRBV25-1 with TRBJ1-4, with TRBD1 matching over 10 bases. This CDR3 region has 16 residues. Germline loops: CDR1 MGHDK, CDR2 SYGVNS. The ends lost 0 bases at V and 3 bases at J; junction bases unmatched: 1.